The T cell receptor (beta chain) described here comes from a study of identifying expanded T cells in peripheral blood. Whole-study results and caveats: Clone count variance between roughly 2-week samples rose with total template count.

Concerning this clone: The target antigen is unknown.

No infections or other immune events were documented during collection. Produced via immunoSEQ multiplex PCR; TCRdb's table is partial and in-frame only. The data hold about 78,000 clones, with more than 70% observed a single time. CDR3 length: 14 residues. V lost 5 bases and J 2 bases, leaving 10 bases between the germline ends. CDR1 is SGHTA and CDR2 is FQGNSA in the germline V gene. This TCR derives from a person between 18 and 70 years old in good health. This rearrangement joins TRBV7-2 to TRBJ1-3; D remains ambiguous. Sequenced input: blood. The CDR3, as DNA: TGTGCCAGCAGCCAGACGTCAGCTGGAAACACCATATATTTT. Amino acids: CASSQTSAGNTIYF.